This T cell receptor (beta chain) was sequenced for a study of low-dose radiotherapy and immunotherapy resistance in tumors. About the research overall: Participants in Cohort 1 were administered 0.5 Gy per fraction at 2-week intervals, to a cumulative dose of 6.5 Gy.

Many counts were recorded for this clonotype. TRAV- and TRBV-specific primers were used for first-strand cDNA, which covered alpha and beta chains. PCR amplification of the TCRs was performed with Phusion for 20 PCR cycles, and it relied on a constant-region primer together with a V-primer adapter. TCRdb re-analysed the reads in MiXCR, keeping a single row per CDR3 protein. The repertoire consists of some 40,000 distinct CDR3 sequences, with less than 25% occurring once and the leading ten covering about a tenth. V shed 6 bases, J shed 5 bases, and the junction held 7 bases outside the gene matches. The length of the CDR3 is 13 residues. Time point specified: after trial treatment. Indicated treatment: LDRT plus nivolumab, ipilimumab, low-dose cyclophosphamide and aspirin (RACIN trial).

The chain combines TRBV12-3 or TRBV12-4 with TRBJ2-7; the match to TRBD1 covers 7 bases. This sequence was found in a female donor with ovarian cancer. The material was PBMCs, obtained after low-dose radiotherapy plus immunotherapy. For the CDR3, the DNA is TGTGCCAGCAGCCAAAGACAGGGCCACGAGCAGTACTTC. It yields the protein CASSQRQGHEQYF.